This T cell receptor (beta chain) was identified in a study of beta chain features in type 1 diabetes. As to this clone: The antigen is undetermined. This sample includes further DNA sequences coding for the same CDR3.

Whole-study results and caveats: All four CD4+ subsets from Type 1 diabetes patients carried moderately but significantly shorter TCRB CDR3s.

All of the isolated RNA was reverse transcribed, so expressed TCRB transcripts were sequenced. Naive, central memory and regulatory T cell samples averaged roughly 3.4 million immunoSEQ reads each. The protocol was immunoSEQ multiplex PCR, while the TCRdb copy is restricted to in-frame clones and leaves out a portion. Among roughly 150,000 clones listed, approximately 10% were seen once. The receptor was derived from a woman younger than 45 with type 1 diabetes. Specimen: central memory CD4+ T cells from blood.

CDR3 nucleotides: TGCGCCAGCAGCTTGGGAGGCGGCCAAGAGACCCAGTACTTC. Protein: CASSLGGGQETQYF. The rearrangement links TRBV5-1 to TRBJ2-5; D not certain. Germline V gene data show CDR1 as SGHRS and CDR2 as YFSETQ. The ends were cut back, 0 bases at V and 1 base at J, with 7 bases in the middle. There are 14 residues in the CDR3.